The rows below give T cell receptor beta chains drawn from one sample of a study of T cells in Graves' hyperthyroidism and ophthalmopathy. TCRdb used MiXCR to reprocess the multiplex PCR reads, holding one entry per CDR3 protein. Of more than 100,000 distinct CDR3 sequences listed, roughly 44% are singletons. Sequencing was done on a sample of blood. Source of these receptors: a man aged 40-50 years with Graves' hyperthyroidism. CDR3s include the opening cysteine and the closing phenylalanine or tryptophan. D genes are given only for firm matches. Some rows have no size entry. The others give once, few or many, or a class for an expanded clone.

J gene | clone size | V gene | D gene | CDR3 protein | CDR3 DNA
TRBJ2-5 | many | TRBV7-2 | - | CASSLERAETQYF | TGTGCCAGCAGCTTAGAGAGGGCAGAGACCCAGTACTTC
TRBJ1-2 | - | TRBV7-3 | - | CASTQDGTPVYTF | TGTGCCAGTACCCAGGACGGAACCCCCGTCTACACCTTC
TRBJ2-5 | - | TRBV29-1 | - | CSPPSLGIRTEGGNQETQYF | TGCAGCCCCCCTTCCCTGGGCATCCGAACTGAAGGGGGAAACCAAGAGACCCAGTACTTC
TRBJ2-1 | many | TRBV6-4 | - | CASSDGETHEQFF | TGTGCCAGCAGTGACGGAGAGACCCATGAGCAGTTCTTC
TRBJ2-7 | many | TRBV2 | - | CASSEAPTGMYEQYF | TGTGCCAGCAGTGAAGCCCCGACCGGTATGTACGAGCAGTACTTC
TRBJ1-1 | many | TRBV9 | - | CASSVETGNTEAFF | TGTGCCAGCAGCGTAGAAACGGGGAACACTGAAGCTTTCTTT
TRBJ1-3 | many | TRBV7-9 | - | CASSLLFTTSGNTIYF | TGTGCCAGCAGCTTATTGTTTACCACCTCTGGAAACACCATATATTTT
TRBJ2-7 | many | TRBV6-2/TRBV6-3 | - | CASSRDITYEQYF | TGTGCCAGCAGTCGGGACATAACCTACGAGCAGTACTTC
TRBJ2-2 | many | TRBV9 | - | CASSSRGSNTGELFF | TGTGCCAGCAGCTCCCGGGGATCGAACACCGGGGAGCTGTTTTTT
TRBJ2-7 | - | TRBV7-2 | - | CAGSLEGRSYEQYF | TGTGCCGGCAGTTTAGAGGGAAGGTCCTACGAGCAGTACTTC
TRBJ2-1 | - | TRBV29-1 | - | CSVDGRQGSGEQFF | TGCAGCGTTGATGGGAGGCAGGGGTCTGGTGAGCAGTTCTTC
TRBJ2-7 | few | TRBV24-1 | TRBD1 | CATSDNRQGGKQYF | TGTGCCACCAGTGACAATAGACAGGGCGGTAAGCAGTACTTC
TRBJ1-2 | - | TRBV29-1 | - | CSILGGDGHTF | TGCAGCATCTTGGGAGGAGATGGCCACACCTTC
TRBJ1-1 | many | TRBV10-3 | - | CAISESWGFTEAFF | TGTGCCATCAGTGAGTCGTGGGGTTTCACTGAAGCTTTCTTT
TRBJ2-5 | - | TRBV2 | TRBD2 | CAILGTSGEFWETQYF | TGTGCCATCCTCGGGACTAGCGGGGAGTTTTGGGAGACCCAGTACTTC
TRBJ2-6 | many | TRBV15 | - | CATSRDHASSGANVLTF | TGTGCCACCAGCAGAGATCACGCGAGCTCTGGGGCCAACGTCCTGACTTTC
TRBJ1-3 | - | TRBV7-9 | - | CASSPVGGGNTIYF | TGTGCCAGCAGCCCTGTAGGCGGGGGGAACACCATATATTTT
TRBJ1-1 | - | TRBV29-1 | - | CAWSVQNSEALVTEAFF | TGTGCCTGGAGTGTACAAAATTCGGAGGCGCTGGTCACTGAAGCTTTCTTT
TRBJ2-7 | - | TRBV9 | - | CASSPSGAYEQYF | TGTGCCAGCTCACCAAGCGGCGCCTACGAGCAGTACTTC
TRBJ1-2 | many | TRBV7-2 | - | CASSQQGTLNYGYTF | TGTGCCAGCAGCCAACAGGGAACCCTAAACTATGGCTACACCTTC
TRBJ2-7 | many | TRBV6-1 | - | CASSEAGGSYEQYF | TGTGCCAGCAGTGAAGCGGGAGGCTCCTACGAGCAGTACTTC
TRBJ1-5 | many | TRBV5-1 | - | CASSLNPDNQPQHF | TGCGCCAGCAGCTTGAATCCAGACAATCAGCCCCAGCATTTT
TRBJ2-3 | many | TRBV9 | TRBD2 | CASSASPGAGGSDTQYF | TGTGCCAGCAGCGCCTCCCCGGGAGCGGGAGGTTCAGATACGCAGTATTTT
TRBJ2-7 | - | TRBV7-9 | - | CASSLSGVSYEQYF | TGTGCCAGCAGCCTATCGGGCGTTTCCTACGAGCAGTACTTC
TRBJ2-7 | many | TRBV7-9 | - | CARSRSGQSYEQYF | TGTGCCCGCAGCCGATCGGGACAATCCTACGAGCAGTACTTC
TRBJ2-7 | - | TRBV4-2 | TRBD2 | CASSQGTSGVEQYF | TGTGCCAGCAGCCAAGGGACTAGCGGGGTCGAGCAGTACTTC
TRBJ2-1 | - | TRBV20-1 | TRBD2 | CSARGTSVYNEQFF | TGCAGTGCTAGGGGGACTAGCGTTTACAATGAGCAGTTCTTC
TRBJ1-4 | many | TRBV6-5 | - | CASSKTRGEKLFF | TGTGCCAGCAGCAAGACCCGGGGAGAAAAACTGTTTTTT
TRBJ2-7 | - | TRBV2 | - | CASPAGEQYF | TGTGCCAGCCCCGCAGGGGAGCAGTACTTC
TRBJ1-6 | - | TRBV7-9 | - | CASSPRENSPLHF | TGTGCCAGCAGCCCCAGGGAGAATTCACCCCTCCACTTT
TRBJ1-2 | - | TRBV2 | TRBD1 | CASRDRGYGYTF | TGTGCCAGCAGGGACAGGGGTTATGGCTACACCTTC
TRBJ1-3 | many | TRBV15 | TRBD1 | CATSSGRQGRYGNTIYF | TGTGCCACCAGCAGTGGGAGACAGGGGAGGTATGGAAACACCATATATTTT
TRBJ2-1 | - | TRBV12-3/TRBV12-4 | TRBD2 | CASSLGLAGGAYNEQFF | TGTGCCAGCAGTCTGGGACTAGCGGGAGGAGCCTACAATGAGCAGTTCTTC
TRBJ1-5 | many | TRBV10-3 | - | CAIRRDLSNQPQHF | TGTGCCATCCGCAGGGATTTAAGCAATCAGCCCCAGCATTTT
TRBJ2-2 | - | TRBV24-1 | - | CATSDSGELFF | TGTGCCACCAGTGACTCCGGGGAGCTGTTTTTT
TRBJ1-4 | many | TRBV7-9 | - | CASNDLANEKLFF | TGTGCCAGCAACGACTTAGCTAATGAAAAACTGTTTTTT
TRBJ1-6 | many | TRBV5-5 | TRBD1 | CASSSTGTDNSPLHF | TGTGCCAGCAGCTCCACCGGGACAGATAATTCACCCCTCCACTTT
TRBJ2-7 | - | TRBV20-1 | - | CSASGTASYEQYF | TGCAGTGCCTCCGGGACGGCCTCCTACGAGCAGTACTTC
TRBJ2-3 | many | TRBV20-1 | TRBD2 | CSATRRLAGLTDTQYF | TGCAGTGCGACCCGCCGACTAGCGGGGCTCACAGATACGCAGTATTTT
TRBJ2-5 | - | TRBV20-1 | TRBD2 | CSARLAGVRVETQYF | TGCAGTGCTAGACTAGCGGGAGTTCGAGTAGAGACCCAGTACTTC
TRBJ2-7 | many | TRBV6-5 | TRBD1 | CASSRPQGAHYEQYF | TGTGCCAGCAGTCGACCTCAGGGGGCCCATTACGAGCAGTACTTC
TRBJ2-7 | - | TRBV20-1 | TRBD2 | CSAAGTSVTYEQYF | TGCAGTGCAGCCGGGACTAGCGTTACCTACGAGCAGTACTTC
TRBJ1-1 | many | TRBV2 | TRBD1 | CASRRTGARTEAFF | TGTGCCAGTAGAAGGACAGGGGCCCGAACTGAAGCTTTCTTT
TRBJ2-7 | - | TRBV7-3 | - | CASSTEGGLSTDTQYF | TGTGCCAGCAGCACAGAAGGGGGACTTTCAACAGATACGCAGTACTTC
TRBJ1-1 | many | TRBV5-1 | - | CASSWDLRDTEAFF | TGCGCCAGCAGTTGGGACCTTAGGGACACTGAAGCTTTCTTT
TRBJ2-5 | many | TRBV7-2 | TRBD1 | CASSRLGGVEETQYF | TGTGCCAGCAGCCGCCTAGGGGGCGTGGAAGAGACCCAGTACTTC
TRBJ1-4 | many | TRBV19 | - | CASSRRDAATNEKLFF | TGTGCCAGTAGTAGGAGGGACGCGGCAACTAATGAAAAACTGTTTTTT
TRBJ2-5 | - | TRBV20-1 | - | CSARGGGGETQYF | TGCAGTGCTAGAGGGGGTGGGGGGGAGACCCAGTACTTC
TRBJ2-7 | - | TRBV7-9 | - | CASSLAALFPSYEQYF | TGTGCCAGCAGCTTAGCGGCCCTATTTCCTTCCTACGAGCAGTACTTC
TRBJ1-1 | many | TRBV5-4 | - | CASSLGGTGGTEAFF | TGTGCCAGCAGCTTGGGGGGCACTGGGGGCACTGAAGCTTTCTTT
TRBJ2-1 | few | TRBV9 | TRBD2 | CASSWTGTSSNEQFF | TGTGCCAGCAGCTGGACGGGGACTAGCAGCAATGAGCAGTTCTTC
TRBJ1-5 | - | TRBV3-1 | - | CASSPARGNQPQHF | TGTGCCAGCAGCCCCGCCAGGGGTAATCAGCCCCAGCATTTT
TRBJ2-7 | - | TRBV2 | TRBD1 | CASRETGGMDEQYF | TGTGCCAGCAGAGAAACAGGGGGCATGGACGAGCAGTACTTC
TRBJ1-5 | many | TRBV12-3/TRBV12-4 | TRBD1 | CASSRTGNSNQPQHF | TGTGCCAGCAGTCGGACAGGAAACAGCAATCAGCCCCAGCATTTT
TRBJ1-1 | many | TRBV6-1 | - | CASGGKRYTEAFF | TGTGCCAGCGGGGGAAAGAGGTATACTGAAGCTTTCTTT
TRBJ2-7 | many | TRBV5-1 | - | CASASSIGGAEEQYF | TGCGCCAGCGCATCCTCGATTGGAGGGGCGGAGGAGCAGTACTTC
TRBJ2-1 | - | TRBV12-3/TRBV12-4 | TRBD1 | CASSGQGADTQFF | TGTGCCAGCAGTGGACAGGGGGCGGATACGCAGTTCTTC
TRBJ2-1 | - | TRBV7-2 | TRBD2 | CASSPGTSGVSYNEQFF | TGTGCCAGCAGCCCCGGGACTAGCGGGGTATCCTACAATGAGCAGTTCTTC
TRBJ2-5 | many | TRBV14 | - | CASSQGRGIQETQYF | TGTGCCAGCAGCCAAGGACGGGGGATCCAAGAGACCCAGTACTTC
TRBJ1-1 | - | TRBV24-1 | TRBD1 | CATSDLWTGGDTEAFF | TGTGCCACCAGTGACCTCTGGACAGGGGGTGACACTGAAGCTTTCTTT